This TCR beta chain was sequenced for a study of blood T cell repertoires in COVID-19 (dated by TCRdb to 2018 to 2021). Background for the entire study: Samples covering the acute and convalescent phases of COVID-19 were provided by collaborators in the United States, Italy and Spain. The prospective study material was composed of cDNA or gDNA derived from T cells, B-cell-depleted T cells, or PBMCs. Deeply sampled blood TCRbeta repertoires from subjects exposed to, actively infected with, or recovered from COVID-19 were included in the dataset. The repertoires were made available in a free public database intended to serve as a resource for research on the immune response to SARS-CoV-2. The samples were drawn from two sources: the first 160 participants of the ongoing ImmuneRACE study, and approximately 1,300 subjects contributed by 6 global collaborators. The sample metadata nearly always contained a de-identified subject ID, COVID-19 status, age in years and sex. Where available, HLA class I and class II types were taken from metadata supplied by the sample provider and were not determined by assay-based typing. What the research found in general, with its limitations: Clinical and demographic metadata were provided uncurated, with the amount varying by source and participant.

Unmatched junction bases come to 7, with V trimmed by 5 bases and J by 2 bases. From the germline V gene (reference sequence), CDR1 is LNHDA and CDR2 is SQIVND. Counted from cysteine to phenylalanine, this CDR3 has 15 amino acids. Only the CDR3 DNA stays, 45 bases, in frame from base 1. Worth noting for this clone: It lacks a known antigen. No much larger clone is present one base from it, and per-base qualities are unavailable.

Participants in the prospective study were enrolled through a virtual design, were aged roughly 18 to 100 years, and lived in roughly 24 United States geographic areas. In the prospective study, participants were assigned to cohorts based on the clinical history participants reported in a screening survey and a study questionnaire. Recovered participants in ImmuneRACE Cohort 3 were defined by two consecutive negative NP/OP PCR tests, clearance by a healthcare professional, or resolution of symptoms. In the prospective study, mobile phlebotomists collected whole blood, serum and a nasopharyngeal or oropharyngeal swab from each participant. Participants in the prospective study had the option to provide additional blood draws and questionnaires over a 2-month period. Before DNA extraction, blood samples from the prospective study were shipped at room temperature or frozen. TCRbeta CDR3 regions were amplified from genomic DNA using the immunoSEQ Assay, a bias-controlled multiplex PCR. On the authors' methods: The number of nucleated cells in each sample was estimated by amplification of reference gene primers within the assay. To quantify the absolute abundance of each unique TCRbeta CDR3 rearrangement, sequence reads were collapsed and filtered. For each sample, productive Simpson clonality was calculated as the square root of Simpson's diversity index over productive rearrangements. Imported from immuneACCESS, the table was reduced by TCRdb to in-frame sequences with V and J called. These copies leave out some clones; in studies compared against another copy, an unresolved V gene accounts for under half, and the cause of the remainder is not known. V, J and clone size reflect that table, while D and trimming were determined from the DNA. Within this sample are some 350,000 clones, with around 91% of them counted one time only. The ten largest account for approximately 1% of the sample.

The sequenced sample consisted of PBMCs or T cells enriched from blood (not recorded which). The receptor was isolated from a man between 18 and 29 years old who had recovered from COVID-19. The rearranged segments are TRBV19 and TRBJ1-2; the central 8 bases match TRBD1. The CDR3 amino acid sequence is: CASSSIRTGNYGYTF. Here is the DNA: TGTGCCAGTAGTTCAATCCGGACAGGGAACTATGGCTACACCTTC.